This T cell receptor (beta chain) was recorded in a study of T cell responses to AZD1222 COVID-19 vaccine (dated by TCRdb to 2020 to 2023). Broadly, across the study: Because spike-specific TCR depth and breadth did not differ between the two schedules, AZD1222 recipients who got a second dose at roughly 4 weeks were pooled with those who got a second dose at roughly 12 weeks. Trial participants were enrolled by age into 18-55, 56-69 and 70-plus year subgroups, with roughly 160, 29 and 62 TCR-sequenced participants respectively. TCR sequencing was performed for about 240 trial participants, of whom some 200 were given two doses of AZD1222 and 26 were given two doses of MenACWY control vaccine. General findings and caveats noted by the study authors: In the small 56-69-year group, the increase in depth fell short of significance, most likely because of low power. After two AZD1222 doses, spike-specific TCR breadth and depth were significantly higher than at day 0 and than in MenACWY recipients. The vaccine-associated CD4 TCRs covered the entire spike protein, and the dominant responses fell in regions 160-218 and 743-854. Because no samples from the day 14 peak response were available, repertoires could be characterized only after the peak T cell response. Epitopes outside the regions mutated in the B.1.351 and B.1.1.7 variants were reportedly recognized by nearly half of the unique spike-specific TCRs. Most participants were white British and females outnumbered males, and the authors suggested that clonal diversity may have been underestimated. Conclusions about previously exposed vaccinees were limited because only a handful of AZD1222 recipients were SARS-CoV-2 seropositive at baseline.

This specimen's time point label, interpreted: baseline before first vaccination. The vaccinee samples were drawn from two UK trials, COV001 and COV002, one of which was a single-blind randomized controlled phase 2/3 trial testing AZD1222 (ChAdOx1 nCoV-19) in healthy adults. For TCRbeta chain sequencing, PBMC samples were collected from trial participants at day 0 and at day 28 after the second dose. The CDR3 regions of human TCRbeta chains were subjected to immunosequencing. From the authors' description of their analysis: Repertoire TCRs were matched against a reference library of SARS-CoV-2-specific TCRs generated with the MIRA antigen-specificity platform. Breadth was defined as the fraction of unique TCRs that were SARS-CoV-2-associated. Depth was defined as the fraction of total T cells that were SARS-CoV-2-associated. Using the MIRA data, every spike-specific TCR was mapped to the spike region that the TCR reacted to and assigned to either a CD4 or a CD8 class. Log10-transformed breadth and depth values were compared by one-way ANOVA with Sidak's multiple comparisons tests. TCRdb's version of the immuneACCESS table is confined to in-frame rearrangements and falls short of the full clone set. An unresolved V gene accounts for under half of the shortfall where checked; the remainder is of unknown origin. For V, J and clone size, that table is used; D and trimming come from the DNA. This sample comprises under 120,000 clones, around 96% of them detected only once. Under 2.5% of the sample goes to the ten largest clones.

The junction carries 11 bases between V and J, which are trimmed by 5 bases and 1 base respectively. Per the germline V gene, MNHEY is the CDR1 and SVGAGI is the CDR2. There are 14 amino acids in the CDR3, from cysteine to phenylalanine inclusive. The read is trimmed to its CDR3 DNA, 42 bases read in frame from base 1. Notes on this clone: Its antigen is unknown. There are no base qualities to consult, and no much larger clone falls within one base.

Rearrangement joined TRBV6-5 to TRBJ1-1; TRBD1 could be the D gene, as 6 bases match. The sequence came from an adult in good health. Sequences were derived from peripheral blood, sampled on day 0 of AZD1222 vaccination. The bases read TGTGCCAGCAGTAACAGGGCGGCGAACACTGAAGCTTTCTTT. Its protein is CASSNRAANTEAFF.